This T cell receptor beta chain was sequenced during a study of T cell responses to AZD1222 COVID-19 vaccine. TCRdb's table, derived via immunoSEQ multiplex PCR, lists solely in-frame clones and lacks some. This table has over 130,000 clones, 75% to 90% appearing once. Study-level results: Baseline seropositives among AZD1222 recipients totaled only 6 or 7.

Note on this clone: Antigen specificity is unknown.

From germline, CDR1 is SGHNT and CDR2 YYREEE (reference sequence). Trimming removed 3 bases from V and 5 bases from J; junction bases left unmatched: 8. The length of the CDR3 is 15 residues. This TCR was sampled from an adult in good health. This rearrangement joins TRBV5-4 to TRBJ1-1, with TRBD1 matching over 9 bases. The sequencing here drew on peripheral blood, taken on day 0 of AZD1222 vaccination. CDR3 bases: TGTGCCAGCAGCTCATTACAGGGGGCCTGGACTGAAGCTTTCTTT. It translates to CASSSLQGAWTEAFF.